These 29 T cell receptor beta chains were all obtained from the same sample, sequenced in a study of cytomegalovirus exposure and HLA in healthy donors. PCR amplification relied on 60 Vbeta primers (plus 13 Jbeta primers). The repertoire was sequenced with immunoSEQ multiplex PCR; TCRdb's copy has only in-frame clones and lacks some. The sample holds about 140,000 clones, 60% to 85% seen once. Input material: PBMCs. These receptor sequences come from a man between 18 and 35 years old in good health and CMV-seronegative.

This chain connects TRBV25-1 to TRBJ2-5; possible D gene TRBD1, 5 bases. The CDR3 extends over 12 amino acids. Germline V gene lookup returns CDR1 MGHDK and CDR2 SYGVNS. The V end lost 7 bases, the J end lost 4 bases, and 10 bases lay between the germline ends. This chain's CDR3 is CASKSQGETQYF. CDR3 DNA: TGTGCCAGCAAGTCTCAGGGAGAGACCCAGTACTTC.

This sequence joins TRBV11-2 and TRBJ2-3, with a tentative D call TRBD2 (5 bases). The V end lost 6 bases, the J end lost 0 bases, and 19 bases lay between the germline ends. The CDR3 has 17 amino acids. Germline V CDR1 and CDR2: SGHAT, FQNNGV. CDR3 sequence: CASSLRVPPASTDTQYF. CDR3 bases: TGTGCCAGCAGTTTGAGGGTCCCCCCTGCTAGCACAGATACGCAGTATTTT. The variable domain in full, with the rest retrieved from reference TRBV11-2 and TRBJ2-3, is EAGVAQSPRYKIIEKRQSVAFWCNPISGHATLYWYQQILGQGPKLLIQFQNNGVVDDSQLPKDRFSAERLKGVDSTLKIQPAKLEDSAVYLCASSLRVPPASTDTQYFGPGTRLTVL.

As concerns this clone: At the DNA level, this CDR3 is encoded by other sequences in the same sample as well. V gene TRBV27 combines with J gene TRBJ1-5; D may be TRBD1 (6 bases). V was shortened by 2 bases and J by 4 bases, with 9 bases between the two germline ends. Germline lookup yields CDR1 MNHEY and CDR2 SMNVEV (reference sequence). CDR3 length: 14 amino acids. CDR3 nucleotides: TGTGCCAGCAGTTTAAGGGGGGGAAATCAGCCCCAGCATTTT. It is translated as CASSLRGGNQPQHF.

The rearrangement uses TRBV7-2 and TRBJ2-1, with 11 bases matching TRBD2. The length of the CDR3 is 15 residues. V lost 6 bases to trimming and J lost 4 bases; unmatched junction nucleotides: 5. Germline loops: CDR1 SGHTA, CDR2 FQGNSA. The CDR3 DNA sequence: TGTGCCAGCAGTCCCATAGCGGGAGGGTACAATGAGCAGTTCTTC. Translation gives CASSPIAGGYNEQFF.

The chain uses TRBV6-5 and TRBJ1-1; tentatively, D is TRBD1 (5 bases). The germline V gene has CDR1 MNHEY and CDR2 SVGAGI. The CDR3 totals 15 residues. V gave up 4 bases and J gave up 0 bases, with 12 bases separating them. The chain's CDR3 is CASSFSLTVNTEAFF. The CDR3 DNA is TGTGCCAGCAGTTTCTCATTGACAGTGAACACTGAAGCTTTCTTT.

The rearrangement uses TRBV5-6 and TRBJ1-1; D is unclear. Germline V gene sequence: CDR1 SGHDT, CDR2 YYEEEE. The germline V and J ends were trimmed by 4 bases and 4 bases, with 11 bases remaining between them. CDR3 length: 13 amino acids. The DNA for the CDR3 is TGTGCCAGCAGCGCGCGAGGGAGCACTGAAGCTTTCTTT. It encodes CASSARGSTEAFF.

This clone was observed a few times. The V and J genes are TRBV6-5 and TRBJ1-1, with TRBD1 matching over 8 bases. Trimming cost V 2 bases and J 4 bases; bases outside gene matches: 9. The CDR3 runs to 16 residues. The germline CDR1 and CDR2 sequences are MNHEY and SVGAGI. The CDR3 loop is CASSYRRGPLSTEAFF. Written as DNA, the CDR3 is TGTGCCAGCAGTTACCGCAGGGGGCCTCTGAGCACTGAAGCTTTCTTT.

The rearrangement uses TRBV6-4 and TRBJ2-2, with 10 bases identical to TRBD1. This CDR3 spans 16 amino acids. V dropped 5 bases and J dropped 5; count of bases not matched to a gene: 8. Germline V gene data show CDR1 as MRHNA and CDR2 as SNTAGT. The CDR3 DNA reads TGTGCCAGCAGTCAGACACCGGGACAGGGGACCGGGGAGCTGTTTTTT. Amino acids: CASSQTPGQGTGELFF.

The CDR3 region is CAISENPDRGNSPLHF. The CDR3 nucleotides are TGTGCCATCAGTGAGAACCCGGACAGGGGTAATTCACCCCTCCACTTT. The chain joins TRBV10-3 to TRBJ1-6; 9 positions agree with TRBD1. Looked up from germline, CDR1 is ENHRY and CDR2 is SYGVKD. The CDR3 loop spans 16 amino acids. Trimming removed 2 bases from V and 6 bases from J; junction bases left unmatched: 5.

V usage is TRBV7-3 and J usage is TRBJ2-7; TRBD2 is a possible D gene (6 bases). The ends were cut back, 1 base at V and 7 bases at J, with 11 bases in the middle. The CDR3 extends over 13 amino acids. Germline loops: CDR1 SGHTA, CDR2 FQGTGA. The CDR3 coding sequence is TGTGCCAGCAGCTTAATGCAGGGAGGAGAGCAGTACTTC. Its protein product is CASSLMQGGEQYF.

The V call is TRBV5-6, the J call TRBJ2-5; TRBD1 is a possible D gene (7 bases). The DNA end lines up better with TRBJ2-7; the J call may be wrong. Germline CDR1 SGHDT, CDR2 YYEEEE. The CDR3 loop spans 14 amino acids. The CDR3 here is CASSLAGGGYEQYF. CDR3 DNA sequence: TGTGCCAGCAGCTTGGCAGGGGGAGGCTACGAGCAGTACTTC.

The table lists this clone with a few counts. The V gene is TRBV6-5, the J gene TRBJ1-1, with D perhaps TRBD1 (6 bases). V was pared by 6 bases and J by 0 bases, with 14 bases between. Germline CDR1 MNHEY, CDR2 SVGAGI. The CDR3 sequence is 15 residues long. CDR3 bases: TGTGCCAGCAGAGCCAGGGGCCGGATGAACACTGAAGCTTTCTTT. It encodes CASRARGRMNTEAFF.

Turning to this clone: At one end the junction does not follow the germline gene, possibly because of a read error. The same CDR3 is also encoded by other DNA sequences in this sample. V and J are TRBV6-5 and TRBJ1-6; no clear D gene. The CDR3 is made up of 13 amino acids. Germline V gene lookup returns CDR1 MNHEY and CDR2 SVGAGI. The CDR3, as DNA: TGTGCCAGCAGTCCCGGGGTGAATTCCCCCCTCCACTTT. Protein: CASSPGVNSPLHF.

This clone was detected only a few times. This chain joins TRBV27 and TRBJ1-3; D is unresolved. Germline V gene sequence: CDR1 MNHEY, CDR2 SMNVEV (reference sequence). The CDR3 consists of 15 residues. With 1 base removed from V and 0 bases from J, the gap between germline ends came to 7 bases. This chain's CDR3 is CASSLYSHSGNTIYF. The CDR3 DNA follows: TGTGCCAGCAGTTTATACAGCCACTCTGGAAACACCATATATTTT.

The chain employs TRBV9 and TRBJ1-1; possibly TRBD1 for D (5 bases). V lost 5 bases, J lost 0 bases, and 14 bases lay in between. This CDR3 is built from 15 residues. Germline V CDR1 and CDR2: SGDLS, YYNGEE. The CDR3 region is CASSSLGEMNTEAFF. CDR3 DNA: TGTGCCAGCAGTTCATTAGGGGAAATGAACACTGAAGCTTTCTTT.

The rearrangement links TRBV6-5 to TRBJ2-3; D is unclear. The CDR3 runs to 15 residues. Germline-derived CDR1 and CDR2 are MNHEY and SVGAGI. The V gene lost 6 bases and the J gene lost 0 bases, with 13 bases spanning the gap. CDR3 region: CASSTRWSSTDTQYF. The DNA of the CDR3 is TGTGCCAGCAGCACCCGGTGGTCGAGCACAGATACGCAGTATTTT.

The chain couples TRBV18 to TRBJ1-2; possible D gene TRBD1, 5 bases. V lost 6 bases and J lost 4, with 15 bases in between. Germline values: CDR1 KGHSH, CDR2 LQKENI. The CDR3 extends over 14 amino acids. In DNA, the CDR3 is TGTGCCAGCTCCCCGGGGGAGTATAGCTATGGCTACACCTTC. Its protein product is CASSPGEYSYGYTF.

CDR3 in amino acids: CASSPLEGVPNTEAFF. The CDR3 DNA is TGTGCCAGCTCACCATTAGAGGGGGTGCCGAACACTGAAGCTTTCTTT. The genes are TRBV18 and TRBJ1-1; weak D call: TRBD1 (6 bases). The CDR3 loop spans 16 amino acids. Trimming stripped 2 bases from V and 1 base from J, with 14 bases between. Germline V lookup: CDR1 KGHSH, CDR2 LQKENI.

The chain employs TRBV4-1 and TRBJ2-7, with 8 positions matching TRBD1. This CDR3 spans 15 amino acids. The trim removed 5 bases at V and 2 bases at J, leaving 8 bases unmatched. The germline gives CDR1 MGHRA, CDR2 YSYEKL. The CDR3 region is CASSIQDRGTYEQYF. The CDR3 DNA reads TGCGCCAGCAGCATCCAAGACAGGGGTACCTACGAGCAGTACTTC.

The rearrangement joins TRBV5-1 to TRBJ2-7, with D tentatively TRBD1 (6 bases). Germline V gene lookup returns CDR1 SGHRS and CDR2 YFSETQ. This CDR3 is 15 amino acids long. V was clipped by 0 bases and J by 1 base, with 11 bases between them. CDR3 loop: CASSLVGAGSYEQYF. DNA for the CDR3: TGCGCCAGCAGCTTGGTGGGGGCCGGGTCCTACGAGCAGTACTTC.

The chain combines TRBV5-6 with TRBJ2-3, with D possibly being TRBD2 (5 bases). V was shortened by 0 bases and J by 4 bases, with 6 bases between the two germline ends. The CDR3 covers 13 residues. CDR1 and CDR2 (germline): SGHDT, YYEEEE. The CDR3 loop is CASSLGEPDTQYF. CDR3 sequence (DNA): TGTGCCAGCAGCTTGGGGGAGCCAGATACGCAGTATTTT.

This rearrangement joins TRBV7-9 to TRBJ2-7, with D perhaps matching TRBD2 (5 bases). The CDR3 is made up of 14 amino acids. Germline assignment: CDR1 SEHNR and CDR2 FQNEAQ (reference sequence). The V end lost 1 base, the J end lost 0 bases, and 7 bases lay between the germline ends. CDR3 sequence: CASSLVGDSYEQYF. In DNA, the CDR3 is TGTGCCAGCAGCTTAGTGGGAGACTCCTACGAGCAGTACTTC.

This sequence joins TRBV4-2 and TRBJ2-2, with 11 bases lining up with TRBD2. V lost 4 bases and J lost 5; bases outside the gene matches: 12. The germline V gene has CDR1 LGHNA and CDR2 YNFKEQ. The CDR3 is 18 residues long. Here the CDR3 reads CASSPDHVGLAGTGELFF. The CDR3 DNA reads as TGTGCCAGCAGCCCCGATCACGTTGGACTAGCGGGTACCGGGGAGCTGTTTTTT.

The J gene is TRBJ1-3, the V gene TRBV7-6, with TRBD1 matching 8 bases. Germline loops: CDR1 SGHVS, CDR2 FNYEAQ. V trimming: 6 bases; J trimming: 2 bases; junction bases outside the gene matches: 0. The CDR3 extends over 13 amino acids. CDR3 in DNA: TGTGCCAGCAGGGGACAGGCTGGAAACACCATATATTTT. Protein product: CASRGQAGNTIYF.

The chain employs TRBV29-1 and TRBJ2-5; TRBD2 is a possible D gene (6 bases). Germline V gene lookup returns CDR1 SQVTM and CDR2 ANQGSEA. V dropped 6 bases and J dropped 11 bases, with 13 bases sitting between them. This CDR3 spans 10 amino acids. In nucleotides, the CDR3 is TGCAGCGTAGAAACGGGGGAGCAGTACTTC. This encodes CSVETGEQYF. The whole variable domain, remainder taken from reference TRBV29-1 and TRBJ2-5, is SAVISQKPSRDICQRGTSLTIQCQVDSQVTMMFWYRQQPGQSLTLIATANQGSEATYESGFVIDKFPISRPNLTFSTLTVSNMSPEDSSIYLCSVETGEQYFGPGTRLLVL.

The CDR3 DNA follows: TGTGCCAGCAGCCAGACCGGGACTAGCGGCTACAATGAGCAGTTCTTC. Translated, it gives CASSQTGTSGYNEQFF. The chain has TRBV2 and TRBJ2-1, with 11 bases identical to TRBD2. This CDR3 is 16 amino acids long. Trimming took 6 bases from V and 3 from J; bases not matched to a gene: 7. Germline loops: CDR1 SNHLY, CDR2 FYNNEI.

This chain joins TRBV7-9 and TRBJ1-2; no clear D. The germline CDR1 and CDR2 sequences are SEHNR and FQNEAQ (reference sequence). Trimming left V 3 bases short and J 5 bases short, with 10 bases between. CDR3 size: 13 residues. The CDR3 DNA follows: TGTGCCAGCAGCTTCGGTGCTTCATATGGCTACACCTTC. Translation gives CASSFGASYGYTF. The whole variable domain, filled in from reference TRBV7-9 and TRBJ1-2, reads DTGVSQNPRHKITKRGQNVTFRCDPISEHNRLYWYRQTLGQGPEFLTYFQNEAQLEKSRLLSDRFSAERPKGSFSTLEIQRTEQGDSAMYLCASSFGASYGYTFGSGTRLTVV.

The chain is built from TRBV11-2 and TRBJ2-3; 9 bases align to TRBD1. There are 15 residues in the CDR3. CDR1 and CDR2 (germline): SGHAT, FQNNGV. The J segment lost 6 bases and the V segment lost 4 bases, leaving 8 bases of the junction unmatched. The CDR3 region is CASSSVGQGYDTQYF. The CDR3 bases are TGTGCCAGCAGCTCGGTTGGACAGGGGTACGATACGCAGTATTTT.

This clone was seen a few times. CDR3 protein: CAWEQGNTEAFF. The CDR3 coding sequence is TGTGCCTGGGAACAGGGGAACACTGAAGCTTTCTTT. The rearrangement joins TRBV30 to TRBJ1-1, with D possibly matching TRBD1 (6 bases). The CDR3 is 12 residues long. V was trimmed by 5 bases and J by 1 base, leaving 8 bases between them. Germline-derived CDR1 and CDR2 are GTSNPN and SVGIG (reference sequence).